A single T cell receptor beta chain is shown here with its context. These data come from a study of blood T cell repertoires in COVID-19. The CDR3 sequence is 13 residues long. Germline lookup yields CDR1 KGHSH and CDR2 LQKENI. Trimming took 3 bases from V and 6 from J, leaving 11 bases between them. Profiling relied on immunoSEQ multiplex PCR, and the TCRdb table lists in-frame clones only, not all of them. The repertoire holds roughly 40,000 clones, with around 84% as singletons. The chain has TRBV18 and TRBJ1-1; D gene uncertain. The sequence derives from a man between 65 and 85 years old with acute or convalescent COVID-19. The sample was peripheral blood. This chain's CDR3 is CASSPLRSAEAFF. CDR3 coding DNA: TGTGCCAGCTCACCCTTGAGAAGTGCTGAAGCTTTCTTT. The variable domain in full, with the rest retrieved from reference TRBV18 and TRBJ1-1, is NAGVMQNPRHLVRRRGQEARLRCSPMKGHSHVYWYRQLPEEGLKFMVYLQKENIIDESGMPKERFSAEFPKEGPSILRIQQVVRGDSAAYFCASSPLRSAEAFFGQGTRLTVV.